This T cell receptor beta chain was identified during a study of T cell clonality in common variable immunodeficiency. Whole-study results and caveats: Common variable immunodeficiency TCR beta sequences reportedly had fewer deletions and N-nucleotide insertions.

This clone was found many times. Its antigen is not identified. Assay used: immunoSEQ multiplex PCR; TCRdb lists only in-frame clones, some missing. This repertoire holds 25,000 to 30,000 clones, and none appear only once. The receptor was derived from a human donor with common variable immunodeficiency. The material sequenced was peripheral blood mononuclear cells.

The CDR3 sequence is CASSIGTSGRQTDTQYF. The CDR3 DNA, read in part, is TGTGCCAGTAGTATAGGAACTAGCGGGAGACAAACAGATACG. V gene TRBV19 combines with J gene TRBJ2-3; 11 bases agree with TRBD2. The CDR3 end falls 3 residues outside the read, so it is completed with the germline J gene. Germline lookup yields CDR1 LNHDA and CDR2 SQIVND (reference sequence). V was pared by 1 base and J by 3 bases, with 6 bases of the junction left unmatched. The CDR3 has 17 amino acids.